The 23 T cell receptor beta chains in this list originate from one sample, sequenced in a study of blood T cells in healthy people across ages. A second PCR of 7 to 11 cycles used a sample-barcoded 5' primer and a J-beta primer mix. TCRdb passed the 5' RACE reads through MiXCR, listing each CDR3 protein once. This table has around 850,000 distinct CDR3 sequences, around 36% appearing once. Sequencing was done on a sample of blood. These receptors were collected from a man aged 18-30 years in good health.

This clonotype occurred many times. The gene calls are TRBV25-1 and TRBJ2-7, with no clear D. The CDR3 consists of 11 residues. Germline V gene data show CDR1 as MGHDK and CDR2 as SYGVNS. The V gene lost 6 bases and the J gene lost 5 bases, with 8 bases spanning the gap. This CDR3 reads CASSPGNEQYF. For the CDR3, the DNA is TGTGCCAGCAGCCCCGGAAACGAGCAGTACTTC.

This clonotype was picked up many times. This rearrangement joins TRBV6-5 to TRBJ2-5; 13 bases agree with TRBD2. The V gene's germline CDR1 is MNHEY and CDR2 SVGAGI. CDR3 length: 14 residues. V lost 10 bases to trimming and J lost 2 bases; unmatched junction nucleotides: 4. DNA of the CDR3: TGTGCCACCAGACTAGCGGGGGGTCAAGAGACCCAGTACTTC. The encoded protein is CATRLAGGQETQYF.

In regard to this clonotype: Just one base apart from a much larger clone, this may be a read error. This chain links TRBV20-1 with TRBJ2-1; the D is unclear. The CDR3 is 14 residues long. Germline V gene data show CDR1 as DFQATT and CDR2 as SNEGSKA (reference sequence). CDR3 nucleotides: TGCAGTGCCAAGGACCGCCTGTCCTACAATGTGCAGTTCTTC. This translates into CSAKDRLSYNVQFF.

This clonotype has only a few counts. The V call is TRBV10-3, the J call TRBJ1-5; 9 bases fit TRBD1. CDR3 length equals 14 residues. The germline V gene encodes CDR1 ENHRY and CDR2 SYGVKD. Trimming took 4 bases from V and 9 from J; bases not matched to a gene: 7. CDR3 region: CAISGQGDPGPQHF. CDR3 sequence (DNA): TGTGCCATCAGTGGACAGGGGGACCCAGGGCCCCAGCATTTT.

This clonotype was detected ten times or more. The V gene is TRBV7-9, the J gene TRBJ2-1; 7 bases fit TRBD2. Looked up from germline, CDR1 is SEHNR and CDR2 is FQNEAQ (reference sequence). The CDR3 spans 15 residues. Losses at the gene ends were 4 bases for V and 6 bases for J; bases not matched to a gene: 9. The CDR3 DNA reads TGTGCCAGCAGCTCCGAAGCGGGGCTCGGCAATGAGCAGTTCTTC. Its translation: CASSSEAGLGNEQFF.

This sequence joins TRBV4-3 and TRBJ1-6, with D unresolved. Trimming took 1 base from V and 0 from J, leaving 10 bases between them. The CDR3 consists of 17 residues. Germline V CDR1 and CDR2: LGHNA, YSLEER. In DNA, the CDR3 is TGCGCCAGCAGCCAAGCGGCAATGAGCTCCTATAATTCACCCCTCCACTTT. Its translation: CASSQAAMSSYNSPLHF.

This clonotype was seen only a few times. The V gene is TRBV6-6, the J gene TRBJ2-7; D remains ambiguous. The CDR3 has 12 residues. The V gene's germline CDR1 is MNHNY and CDR2 SVGAGI (reference sequence). Trimming removed 10 bases at V and 4 bases at J, with 14 bases between. The CDR3 reads CATRTGSYEQYF. The CDR3 bases are TGTGCCACGAGGACGGGCTCGTACGAGCAGTACTTC.

J is TRBJ2-1 and V is TRBV20-1; 11 bases line up with TRBD2. The germline gives CDR1 DFQATT, CDR2 SNEGSKA (reference sequence). The CDR3 sequence is 14 residues long. The V and J ends lost 6 bases and 6 bases, in that order; junction bases with no gene match: 7. The CDR3 nucleotides read TGCAGTGCCAGTAGCGGGGGGGTGGGCAATGAGCAGTTCTTC. This sequence encodes CSASSGGVGNEQFF.

This clonotype was found a few times. This sequence joins TRBV27 and TRBJ1-2, with D possibly TRBD1 on 5 matching bases. The length of the CDR3 is 18 residues. Trimming took 4 bases from V and 0 from J, leaving 21 bases between them. CDR1 is MNHEY, CDR2 SMNVEV, per germline (reference sequence). This CDR3 reads CASSSPGRQPQSNYGYTF. As DNA, the CDR3 is TGTGCCAGCAGTTCCCCGGGACGGCAGCCACAATCTAACTATGGCTACACCTTC.

This clonotype was seen only a few times. The chain links TRBV9 to TRBJ1-1; D is unclear. CDR1 is SGDLS and CDR2 is YYNGEE in the germline V gene. With 4 bases removed from V and 1 base from J, the gap between germline ends came to 11 bases. This CDR3 has 14 amino acids. The DNA for the CDR3 is TGTGCCAGCAGCCCCCAGACTGAGAACACTGAAGCTTTCTTT. Protein sequence: CASSPQTENTEAFF.

This clonotype was found a few times. The chain joins TRBV20-1 to TRBJ1-4; 7 nucleotides align to TRBD1. CDR1 is DFQATT, CDR2 SNEGSKA, per germline (reference sequence). Losses at the gene ends were 5 bases for V and 7 bases for J; bases not matched to a gene: 13. The CDR3 loop spans 15 amino acids. For the CDR3, the DNA is TGCAGTGCTGTACCTCCGGGACAGTCGATTGAAAAACTGTTTTTT. It is translated as CSAVPPGQSIEKLFF.

This clonotype was detected ten times or more. The rearrangement uses TRBV14 and TRBJ2-7, with TRBD1 identical over 9 bases. The CDR3 totals 15 residues. V dropped 1 base and J dropped 5; count of bases not matched to a gene: 6. Germline CDR1 SGHDN, CDR2 FVKESK. CDR3 in amino acids: CASSQVPGQGNEQYF. CDR3 DNA sequence: TGTGCCAGCAGCCAAGTCCCGGGACAGGGAAACGAGCAGTACTTC.

This clonotype was counted at least ten times. The V call is TRBV25-1, the J call TRBJ2-3; tentative D call: TRBD1 (5 bases). This CDR3 has 15 amino acids. The V end was cut by 1 base, the J end by 4 bases, with 12 bases between. Germline V gives CDR1 MGHDK, CDR2 SYGVNS. This CDR3 reads CASSESARVADTQYF. The CDR3 nucleotides are TGTGCCAGCAGTGAATCGGCCAGGGTGGCAGATACGCAGTATTTT.

J is TRBJ1-6 and V is TRBV20-1; 8 bases line up with TRBD1. The germline CDR1 and CDR2 sequences are DFQATT and SNEGSKA (reference sequence). The CDR3 has 14 amino acids. The V segment lost 3 bases and the J segment 10 bases; nucleotides outside the gene matches: 8. CDR3 bases: TGCAGTGCTAGGATAGGACAGGGAAACTCACCCCTCCACTTT. Translated: CSARIGQGNSPLHF.

The rearrangement uses TRBV10-3 and TRBJ2-1; 11 nucleotides line up with TRBD2. V shed 3 bases and J 7 bases; nucleotides not matched to a gene: 14. CDR1 is ENHRY and CDR2 is SYGVKD in the germline V gene. The CDR3 covers 18 residues. The CDR3 sequence is CAISDGTSGLLLRNEQFF. In nucleotides, the CDR3 is TGTGCCATCAGTGACGGGACTAGCGGTCTACTCCTACGTAATGAGCAGTTCTTC.

The sample holds a few counts of this clonotype. The chain employs TRBV13 and TRBJ2-3; D remains unclear. The CDR3 loop spans 14 amino acids. Germline CDR1 reads PRHDT; CDR2 reads FYEKMQ (reference sequence). Between the trimmed V and J ends, which lost 3 bases and 0 bases, there was a span of 7 bases. CDR3 sequence reads: CASSFEASTDTQYF. The CDR3 coding sequence is TGTGCCAGCAGCTTTGAGGCGAGCACAGATACGCAGTATTTT.

The CDR3 region has the DNA TGTGCCAGCAGTGAAGTGGGTGGTAATCAGCCCCAGCATTTT. Its protein product is CASSEVGGNQPQHF. J is TRBJ1-5 and V is TRBV6-1, with D unclear. Per germline, CDR1 MNHNS and CDR2 SASEGT. The V end was cut by 1 base, the J end by 4 bases, with 8 bases between. This CDR3 is 14 amino acids long.

This chain uses TRBV4-1 with TRBJ2-5; 9 positions match TRBD2. Near its end, the DNA agrees better with TRBJ2-1, so the J call may be wrong. This CDR3 has 17 amino acids. Germline V gene sequence: CDR1 MGHRA, CDR2 YSYEKL. CDR3 residues: CASSPYERGDSQETQFF. Written as DNA, the CDR3 is TGCGCCAGCAGCCCCTATGAGCGGGGGGACTCCCAAGAGACCCAGTTCTTC.

This chain links TRBV18 with TRBJ2-3; D is tentatively TRBD1 or TRBD2 (5 bases each). V was trimmed by 2 bases and J by 2 bases, leaving 11 bases between them. Germline V lookup: CDR1 KGHSH, CDR2 LQKENI. The CDR3 extends over 15 amino acids. CDR3 region: CASSPMGPTTDTQYF. DNA for the CDR3: TGTGCCAGCTCACCAATGGGACCTACCACAGATACGCAGTATTTT.

This clonotype was seen repeatedly, ten times or more. The chain carries TRBV7-9 and TRBJ2-7; the match to TRBD1 covers 7 bases. The V gene end was trimmed by 0 bases and the J gene end by 3 bases; junction bases not matched to a gene: 8. Germline V gene lookup returns CDR1 SEHNR and CDR2 FQNEAQ (reference sequence). CDR3 length: 16 amino acids. The CDR3, as DNA: TGTGCCAGCAGCTTAGCCTCCGGGACAGCTGACTACGAGCAGTACTTC. Translation gives CASSLASGTADYEQYF. The entire variable domain, with the rest obtained from reference TRBV7-9 and TRBJ2-7, is as follows: DTGVSQNPRHKITKRGQNVTFRCDPISEHNRLYWYRQTLGQGPEFLTYFQNEAQLEKSRLLSDRFSAERPKGSFSTLEIQRTEQGDSAMYLCASSLASGTADYEQYFGPGTRLTVT.

The chain recombines TRBV6-6 with TRBJ2-3, with a possible D match to TRBD1 (6 bases). The CDR3 has 15 amino acids. Germline V gene sequence: CDR1 MNHNY, CDR2 SVGAGI (reference sequence). The V end was cut by 6 bases, the J end by 4 bases, with 17 bases between. The CDR3 DNA reads TGTGCCAGCAGCCCCGGGACAATCCGTCCAGATACGCAGTATTTT. It translates to CASSPGTIRPDTQYF.

The gene calls are TRBV7-2 and TRBJ2-2; unclear D gene. V was cut by 3 bases and J by 6 bases, with 17 bases left in between. This CDR3 comprises 16 residues. Germline-derived CDR1 and CDR2 are SGHTA and FQGNSA. CDR3 coding DNA: TGTGCCAGCAGCTTTCATCCTAAAACGATCGCCGGGGAGCTGTTTTTT. Protein sequence: CASSFHPKTIAGELFF. The variable domain in full, with the rest retrieved from reference TRBV7-2 and TRBJ2-2, is GAGVSQSPSNKVTEKGKDVELRCDPISGHTALYWYRQSLGQGLEFLIYFQGNSAPDKSGLPSDRFSAERTGGSVSTLTIQRTQQEDSAVYLCASSFHPKTIAGELFFGEGSRLTVL.

This CDR3 is CSALSRDRKETQYF. The CDR3 nucleotides read TGCAGTGCTCTATCCCGGGACAGAAAAGAGACCCAGTACTTC. The chain joins TRBV20-1 to TRBJ2-5; 7 nucleotides line up with TRBD1. CDR3 length equals 14 residues. CDR1 and CDR2 from the germline V gene are DFQATT and SNEGSKA (reference sequence). With 5 bases clipped from V and 3 bases from J, the junction kept 9 bases outside the gene matches.